A selection of T cell receptor beta chains follows, all from one sample in a study of T cell repertoires in cytomegalovirus infection. A single record per CDR3 protein comes from TCRdb applying MiXCR to the reads. Here the sample spans more than 150,000 distinct CDR3 sequences, roughly 15% being singletons. Sequenced input: CD8+ T cells from PBMCs. The receptor source for this set is a human donor in good health (CMV status not recorded). Some clones in this sample may be carry-over from other donors' samples. Both conserved end residues are part of each CDR3. Fields, in order: D gene, clone size, J gene, V gene, CDR3 DNA, CDR3 protein. The D gene is left open where the match is weak. Size is stated for part of the rows, as once, few or many counts, or as a class when the clone is expanded.

d_gene: -
abundance: few
j_gene: TRBJ2-7
v_gene: TRBV6-2/TRBV6-3
CDR3nt: TGTGCCAGCAGTTACAGAGCGAGTGGCGAGCAGTACTTC
CDR3aa: CASSYRASGEQYF

d_gene: -
abundance: few
j_gene: TRBJ1-2
v_gene: TRBV29-1
CDR3nt: TGCAGCGTCGATGACGGATATGGCTACACCTTC
CDR3aa: CSVDDGYGYTF

d_gene: -
abundance: -
j_gene: TRBJ2-7
v_gene: TRBV6-6
CDR3nt: TGTGCCAGCAGTTACTCCAATTCCTACGAGCAGTACTTC
CDR3aa: CASSYSNSYEQYF

d_gene: -
abundance: few
j_gene: TRBJ2-7
v_gene: TRBV19
CDR3nt: TGTGCCAGTAGTAGCGGGAAGGGGTACGAGCAGTACTTC
CDR3aa: CASSSGKGYEQYF

d_gene: TRBD2
abundance: -
j_gene: TRBJ2-1
v_gene: TRBV6-5
CDR3nt: TGTGCCAGCAGTTACTCGCCTAGCGGGAGGGACGAGCAGTTCTTC
CDR3aa: CASSYSPSGRDEQFF

d_gene: -
abundance: few
j_gene: TRBJ1-5
v_gene: TRBV28
CDR3nt: TGTGCCAGCAGTTTAAATGACAGAAATCAGCCCCAGCATTTT
CDR3aa: CASSLNDRNQPQHF

d_gene: TRBD1
abundance: -
j_gene: TRBJ2-2
v_gene: TRBV6-1
CDR3nt: TGTGCCAGCAGTGGACAGGGGGCGAACACCGGGGAGCTGTTTTTT
CDR3aa: CASSGQGANTGELFF

d_gene: -
abundance: few
j_gene: TRBJ2-1
v_gene: TRBV6-2/TRBV6-3
CDR3nt: TGTGCCAGCAGTTACTCGGGGGGATTGCACAATGAGCAGTTCTTC
CDR3aa: CASSYSGGLHNEQFF

d_gene: -
abundance: -
j_gene: TRBJ1-6
v_gene: TRBV28
CDR3nt: TGTGCCAGCAAGCAGGGCTCGAGCTCACCCCTCCACTTT
CDR3aa: CASKQGSSSPLHF

d_gene: -
abundance: few
j_gene: TRBJ2-7
v_gene: TRBV4-1
CDR3nt: TGCGCCAGCAGCCAAGAGGGGAGTAGCTCCTACGAGCAGTACTTC
CDR3aa: CASSQEGSSSYEQYF

d_gene: -
abundance: few
j_gene: TRBJ2-1
v_gene: TRBV28
CDR3nt: TGTGCCAGCACCCTCAGTGATGAGCAGTTCTTC
CDR3aa: CASTLSDEQFF

d_gene: TRBD1
abundance: -
j_gene: TRBJ2-3
v_gene: TRBV29-1
CDR3nt: TGCAGCGTTGAACCGCAGGGGGCAGGGATAGATACGCAGTATTTT
CDR3aa: CSVEPQGAGIDTQYF

d_gene: TRBD1
abundance: -
j_gene: TRBJ2-5
v_gene: TRBV30
CDR3nt: TGTGCCTGGAGGGGACAGCTCCAAGAGACCCAGTACTTC
CDR3aa: CAWRGQLQETQYF

d_gene: -
abundance: -
j_gene: TRBJ2-2
v_gene: TRBV9
CDR3nt: TGTGCCAGCAGCGTAGGAGCTTCGGGGGAGCTGTTTTTT
CDR3aa: CASSVGASGELFF

d_gene: -
abundance: -
j_gene: TRBJ2-7
v_gene: TRBV28
CDR3nt: TGTGCCAGCAGTTTTCGCGGCCTCTCCTACGAGCAGTACTTC
CDR3aa: CASSFRGLSYEQYF

d_gene: -
abundance: -
j_gene: TRBJ1-6
v_gene: TRBV7-2
CDR3nt: TGTGCCAGCAGCTTAGTAACTAATTCACCCCTCCACTTT
CDR3aa: CASSLVTNSPLHF

d_gene: TRBD2
abundance: few
j_gene: TRBJ2-3
v_gene: TRBV7-8
CDR3nt: TGTGCCAGCAGCTTGCTAGCGGGAGGTAGAGATACGCAGTATTTT
CDR3aa: CASSLLAGGRDTQYF

d_gene: TRBD1
abundance: -
j_gene: TRBJ2-5
v_gene: TRBV28
CDR3nt: TGTGCCAGCAGTCCCTACAGGGGGCGGGCAGAGACCCAGTACTTC
CDR3aa: CASSPYRGRAETQYF